A selection of T cell receptor beta chains follows, all from one sample in a study of cytomegalovirus exposure and HLA in healthy donors. Profiling relied on immunoSEQ multiplex PCR, and the TCRdb table lists in-frame clones only, not all of them. In the table there are 80,000 to 130,000 clones, 75% to 85% of which are singletons. The sample comprised PBMCs. These TCRs come from a woman aged 50 to 65 in good health and CMV-seropositive. The CDR3 runs from the conserved cysteine through the conserved F or W. D genes are given only for firm matches. Not every row has a clone size; where given, it reads once, few, many or a size class.

d_gene	v_gene	abundance	j_gene	CDR3aa	CDR3nt
-	TRBV5-4	-	TRBJ2-3	CASSLYLDTQYF	TGTGCCAGCAGCTTGTATCTAGATACGCAGTATTTT
-	TRBV7-6	-	TRBJ1-1	CASSLQGSTEAFF	TGTGCCAGCAGCCTACAGGGCTCCACTGAAGCTTTCTTT
TRBD1	TRBV7-8	-	TRBJ1-2	CASSLTRDRGYGYTF	TGTGCCAGCAGCTTAACCCGGGACAGGGGCTATGGCTACACCTTC
-	TRBV6-5	-	TRBJ1-2	CASSDGGGYGYTF	TGTGCCAGCAGTGACGGGGGGGGCTATGGCTACACCTTC
-	TRBV11-2	-	TRBJ2-7	CASSLAMDRTYEQYF	TGTGCCAGCAGCTTAGCTATGGACAGAACCTACGAGCAGTACTTC
-	TRBV29-1	-	TRBJ2-1	CSVEIQANEQFF	TGCAGCGTTGAGATACAGGCTAATGAGCAGTTCTTC
-	TRBV9	few	TRBJ1-5	CASSVSGEPYQPQHF	TGTGCCAGCAGCGTCTCGGGGGAGCCGTATCAGCCCCAGCATTTT
TRBD1	TRBV4-1	-	TRBJ2-7	CASSQPGQVWYEQYF	TGCGCCAGCAGCCAGCCAGGACAGGTATGGTACGAGCAGTACTTC
-	TRBV5-1	-	TRBJ1-1	CASSLEGNTEAFF	TGCGCCAGCAGCTTAGAGGGAAACACTGAAGCTTTCTTT
TRBD2	TRBV7-8	-	TRBJ2-5	CASSLGRTAGEETQYF	TGTGCCAGCAGCTTGGGAAGGACAGCGGGGGAAGAGACCCAGTACTTC
-	TRBV7-2	-	TRBJ1-1	CASSRGGAREAFF	TGTGCCAGCAGCCGAGGGGGGGCTAGGGAAGCTTTCTTT
-	TRBV5-8	once	TRBJ2-4	CATTWGGRGNIQYF	TGTGCCACCACGTGGGGGGGCCGGGGTAACATTCAGTACTTC
-	TRBV6-6	-	TRBJ1-1	CASSPPGGRNTEAFF	TGTGCCAGCAGTCCACCGGGGGGGAGGAACACTGAAGCTTTCTTT
-	TRBV18	once	TRBJ2-7	CASSPRSKPLSSYEQYF	TGTGCCAGCTCACCAAGAAGTAAGCCTCTAAGCTCCTACGAGCAGTACTTC
-	TRBV20-1	-	TRBJ2-7	CSARRGHEQYF	TGCAGTGCTAGGCGGGGACACGAGCAGTACTTC
-	TRBV5-1	-	TRBJ1-4	CASSLTGFLNEKLFF	TGCGCCAGCAGCCTTACAGGGTTCCTTAATGAAAAACTGTTTTTT
TRBD1	TRBV19	-	TRBJ1-2	CASSITLKRTGTGYTF	TGTGCCAGTAGTATTACTCTCAAACGGACAGGAACTGGCTACACCTTC
-	TRBV7-2	-	TRBJ1-6	CASGPGSYNSPLHF	TGTGCCAGCGGCCCAGGGTCCTATAATTCACCCCTCCACTTT
-	TRBV19	-	TRBJ1-4	CASREQGEEHEKLFF	TGTGCCAGTAGGGAGCAAGGGGAAGAGCATGAAAAACTGTTTTTT
TRBD1	TRBV5-1	-	TRBJ2-5	CASSRGQGARETQYF	TGCGCCAGCAGCCGCGGACAGGGGGCGCGGGAGACCCAGTACTTC
-	TRBV7-9	-	TRBJ1-1	CASSYVVNTEAFF	TGTGCCAGCAGCTACGTAGTTAACACTGAAGCTTTCTTT
TRBD2	TRBV7-9	-	TRBJ2-7	CASSDSGSSYEQYF	TGTGCCAGCAGCGATAGCGGGAGCTCCTACGAGCAGTACTTC
TRBD1	TRBV2	-	TRBJ1-1	CASRDRVGNTEAFF	TGTGCCAGCAGAGACAGGGTTGGGAACACTGAAGCTTTCTTT
TRBD1	TRBV30	-	TRBJ1-5	CAWRGGTGNSNQPQHF	TGTGCCTGGAGAGGCGGGACAGGGAATAGCAATCAGCCCCAGCATTTT
TRBD1	TRBV7-9	-	TRBJ2-2	CSSSLPPGQGAGGELFF	TGTTCCAGCAGCTTACCACCGGGACAGGGGGCCGGCGGGGAGCTGTTTTTT
TRBD2	TRBV30	-	TRBJ2-3	CAWSVGGGASTDTQYF	TGTGCCTGGAGTGTTGGGGGAGGGGCGAGCACAGATACGCAGTATTTT
-	TRBV28	-	TRBJ2-2	CASSLNADLTTNTGELFF	TGTGCCAGCAGTTTAAATGCAGATCTCACTACGAACACCGGGGAGCTGTTTTTT
TRBD1	TRBV6-1	-	TRBJ1-2	CASRGQGYGYTF	TGTGCCAGCAGGGGACAGGGCTATGGCTACACCTTC
-	TRBV25-1	-	TRBJ1-3	CASSLGGSGNTIYF	TGTGCCAGCAGCCTGGGGGGCTCTGGAAACACCATATATTTT
TRBD2	TRBV4-1	once	TRBJ2-7	CASSQGGWGNEQYF	TGCGCCAGCAGCCAGGGGGGGTGGGGAAACGAGCAGTACTTC
TRBD1	TRBV27	-	TRBJ1-2	CASSYRGTDYGYTF	TGTGCCAGCAGTTACAGGGGCACGGACTATGGCTACACCTTC
TRBD1	TRBV9	-	TRBJ2-5	CASSGTGTGVQETQYF	TGTGCCAGCAGCGGAACCGGGACAGGGGTTCAAGAGACCCAGTACTTC
TRBD1	TRBV5-1	-	TRBJ2-7	CASSLVYGTGIHEQYF	TGCGCCAGCAGCTTGGTATACGGGACAGGGATTCACGAGCAGTACTTC
TRBD1	TRBV19	-	TRBJ1-1	CASSAAGGREGTEAFF	TGTGCCAGTAGTGCGGCAGGGGGACGGGAGGGCACTGAAGCTTTCTTT
-	TRBV9	few	TRBJ2-2	CASSVEGRSGELFF	TGTGCCAGCAGCGTAGAGGGGCGAAGCGGGGAGCTGTTTTTT
-	TRBV18	-	TRBJ1-6	CASSPGQGVNSPLHF	TGTGCCAGCTCACCAGGCCAGGGCGTCAATTCACCCCTCCACTTT
-	TRBV18	once	TRBJ1-5	CASSPTGSSQPQHF	TGTGCCAGCTCACCTACAGGATCCTCTCAGCCCCAGCATTTT
-	TRBV7-8	-	TRBJ2-7	CASSLVVPPYEQYF	TGTGCCAGCAGCCTAGTCGTTCCTCCCTACGAGCAGTACTTC
-	TRBV6-5	-	TRBJ1-4	CASRRSGGAGEKLFF	TGTGCCAGCAGGCGCTCCGGAGGGGCAGGTGAAAAACTGTTTTTT
TRBD1	TRBV4-1	few	TRBJ2-1	CASSPGLGQGVNNEQFF	TGCGCCAGCAGCCCCGGGCTGGGACAGGGGGTGAACAATGAGCAGTTCTTC
-	TRBV18	-	TRBJ1-2	CASSPPLAPDYGYTF	TGTGCCAGCTCACCCCCCCTAGCTCCTGACTATGGCTACACCTTC